The T cell receptor (beta chain) under discussion was sequenced for a study of early stage breast cancer tumors. Trimming took 0 bases from V and 1 from J, leaving 8 bases between them. The CDR3 sequence is 15 residues long. Germline values: CDR1 MNHEY, CDR2 SMNVEV (reference sequence). Generated by immunoSEQ multiplex PCR, the TCRdb table keeps only in-frame clones and is missing some. The sample yields fewer than 80,000 clones, less than 90% seen once. The J gene is TRBJ2-3, the V gene TRBV27; D remains ambiguous. The sample was blood. This TCR was sampled from a person in their 40s with breast cancer. CDR3 sequence (DNA): TGTGCCAGCAGTTTATCGGCAGATCGCACAGATACGCAGTATTTT. Amino acids: CASSLSADRTDTQYF.